This TCR beta chain was sequenced for a study of preoperative IRX-2 immunotherapy in early breast cancer. Profiled with immunoSEQ multiplex PCR; TCRdb holds only in-frame clones, not every one. Among around 13,000 clones listed, about nine tenths were seen once. The V end lost 1 base, the J end lost 2 bases, and 11 bases lay between the germline ends. From germline, CDR1 is MGHRA and CDR2 YSYEKL. This CDR3 is built from 15 residues. Treatment defined: preoperative locoregional IRX-2 cytokine immunotherapy. Samples came from a phase Ib trial of preoperative locoregional IRX-2 cytokine immunotherapy. J is TRBJ1-2 and V is TRBV4-1, with D unclear. The receptor's source is a human donor with breast cancer. The biological material was taken from a patient treated with IRX-2 immunotherapy. Here the CDR3 DNA reads TGCGCCAGCAGCCAAGTCCCCCAACCAAACTATGGCTACACCTTC. It is translated as CASSQVPQPNYGYTF.